This T cell receptor beta chain derives from a study of T cell responses to AZD1222 COVID-19 vaccine (dated by TCRdb to about 2021). Study-level background: TCR sequencing covered 230 to 250 trial participants: around 210 given two doses of AZD1222 and some 25 given two doses of MenACWY control vaccine. Trial participants were enrolled by age into subgroups of 18-55, 56-69 and 70-plus years, and around 150, 29 and 61 TCR-sequenced participants, respectively, were included in these subgroups.

The time point label, read with the paper, signifies: about 28 days (+/-7) after the second vaccine dose. Because spike-specific TCR depth and breadth did not differ between the two schedules, AZD1222 recipients who got a second dose at roughly 4 weeks were pooled with those who got a second dose at roughly 12 weeks. Vaccinee samples were obtained from the UK trials COV001 and COV002, which included a single-blind randomized controlled phase 2/3 trial of AZD1222 (ChAdOx1 nCoV-19) in healthy adults. For TCRbeta chain sequencing, PBMC samples were collected from trial participants at day 0 and at day 28 after the second dose. This clone showed up just once. It lacks a known antigen. Base qualities are not provided; no much larger clone lies one nucleotide away. The CDR3 regions of human TCRbeta chains were analyzed by immunosequencing. Per the original workflow: Repertoire TCRs were matched against a reference library of SARS-CoV-2-specific TCRs generated with the MIRA antigen-specificity platform. Breadth was defined as the fraction of unique TCRs that were SARS-CoV-2-associated. Depth was defined as the fraction of total T cells that were SARS-CoV-2-associated. Using the MIRA data, every spike-specific TCR was mapped to the spike region that the TCR reacted to and assigned to either a CD4 or a CD8 class. Log10-transformed breadth and depth values were compared by one-way ANOVA with Sidak's multiple comparisons tests. Here the immuneACCESS table is served through TCRdb, limited to in-frame sequences with V and J called. Missing clones are a known gap in these copies; in checked studies unresolved V genes cover under half, and the rest lacks a known reason. Clone size and the V and J calls come from that table; the DNA yielded D and trimming. The sample yields around 120,000 clones; 88% were counted once. Clones ranked in the top ten supply around 4% of the sample.

Broad study findings and their caveats: In the small 56-69-year group, the increase in depth fell short of significance, most likely because of low power. After two AZD1222 doses, spike-specific TCR breadth and depth were significantly higher than at day 0 and than in MenACWY recipients. The whole spike protein was spanned by vaccine-associated CD4 TCRs, and dominant responses were seen in regions 160-218 and 743-854. Participants were mostly white British, with more females than males. The authors suggested clonal diversity may have been underestimated. Only a handful of AZD1222 recipients were SARS-CoV-2 seropositive at baseline, limiting conclusions about previously exposed vaccinees. No day 14 peak-response samples were available, so repertoires were characterized only after the peak T cell response. Reportedly, almost half of the unique spike-specific TCRs recognized epitopes lying outside the regions that are mutated in the B.1.351 and B.1.1.7 variants.

From the cysteine through the phenylalanine, the CDR3 covers 16 amino acids. The retained sequence is limited to the CDR3, 48 bases, with the frame set at the first base. The V and J ends are trimmed by 1 base and 5 bases, leaving 17 bases between them. CDR1 and CDR2 are drawn from the germline V gene (reference sequence): SEHNR, FQNEAQ. The receptor was derived from an adult who received the AZD1222 COVID-19 vaccine. The material sequenced was peripheral blood, taken 28 days after the second AZD1222 dose. The sequence links TRBV7-9 to TRBJ1-2; there is no confident call for the D gene. Read as DNA, the sequence is TGTGCCAGCAGCTTAGAGGGCGGCCGGACCTTTTATGGCTACACCTTC. Translated, this is CASSLEGGRTFYGYTF.